This TCR beta chain originates from a study of blood T cell repertoires in COVID-19. At the level of the study: Collection of acute and convalescent COVID-19 samples took place in the United States, Italy and Spain. T cells, B-cell-depleted T cells, or PBMCs supplied cDNA or gDNA.

Original handling: The authors estimated nucleated cell counts from reference gene primer amplification. The data were produced by immunoSEQ multiplex PCR, yet TCRdb's version contains in-frame clones alone and is incomplete. Clone size and V and J calls were adopted from that table, with D and trimming inferred from the DNA. The sample has 250,000 to 300,000 clones, just over 85% seen once. Germline V gene sequence: CDR1 SNHLY, CDR2 FYNNEI. This CDR3 contains 12 residues. The V end lost 4 bases, the J end lost 10 bases, and 13 bases lay between the germline ends. The source of this sequence is a woman in her twenties or thirties with active or convalescent COVID-19. The gene calls are TRBV2 and TRBJ1-1; no firm D call. Sequences were obtained from peripheral blood. Here the CDR3 reads CASSVVRAGAFF. The CDR3 DNA follows: TGTGCCAGCAGTGTAGTTAGGGCGGGAGCTTTCTTT.